The clone carrying this T cell receptor beta chain was picked up a small number of times. Its antigen remains unknown. This record comes from a study of cytomegalovirus exposure and HLA in healthy donors. Findings and limits, study-wide: Some public TCRs appeared in many individuals, while most sequences were rare.

The study ran its PCR with 60 Vbeta and 13 Jbeta primers. Original handling: It was a later analysis that counted tens of millions of unique TCR beta chains, of which some 9.9 million were shared. Sequencing used immunoSEQ multiplex PCR; TCRdb keeps in-frame clones, though not all of them. That table furnishes V, J and clone size, whereas the DNA furnished D and trimming. This table holds around 170,000 clones, roughly 80% found once. The receptor's source is a male donor in good health and CMV-seronegative. Sample: PBMCs.

The CDR3 region is CASRTDNTGELFF. The CDR3 DNA is TGCGCCAGCAGGACAGATAACACCGGGGAGCTGTTTTTT. The chain recombines TRBV4-3 with TRBJ2-2, with a tentative D call TRBD1 (5 bases). Germline V gene lookup returns CDR1 LGHNA and CDR2 YSLEER. V lost 6 bases and J lost 2, with 7 bases in between. This CDR3 is 13 amino acids long.